The 27 T cell receptor beta chains below were found in one sample sequenced in a study of CD8+ T cells in alopecia areata (dated by TCRdb to 2016 to 2018). The library was built by means of the immunoSEQ multiplex PCR assay. RNA was extracted from all samples and reverse transcribed into cDNA as template for TCR sequencing. TCRdb obtained this table from immuneACCESS and retained in-frame rearrangements with V and J assigned. These tables miss some clones; where compared with another copy, unresolved V genes account for less than half of the shortfall, and the remainder is unexplained. This sample has some 190,000 clones in its table, and 50% to 60% of those were observed once. Together, the top ten hold approximately 0.63% of the sample. The sample's time point label, in plain terms: around 4 weeks on oral tofacitinib. The treatment or condition label, read with the paper, signifies: oral pan-JAK inhibitor, 5-10 mg twice daily.

Specimen: CD4+ T cells sorted from blood, collected at week 4, from a patient treated with tofacitinib. These receptors all come from a human donor with alopecia areata.

This clone has more than one count but fewer than ten. This sequence joins TRBV5-4 and TRBJ2-2; D perhaps matches TRBD2 (5 bases). V lost 2 bases to trimming and J lost 4 bases, with 9 bases between them. CDR1 is SGHNT, CDR2 YYREEE, per germline (reference sequence). The length of the CDR3 is 14 residues. The CDR3 bases are TGTGCCAGCAGCTTAACGGGGAGCACCGGGGAGCTGTTTTTT. Protein product: CASSLTGSTGELFF.

This clone was counted between two and nine times. For the CDR3, the DNA is TGTGCCTGGATGGGACAGTTGAACACTGAAGCTTTCTTT. It encodes CAWMGQLNTEAFF. The chain couples TRBV30 to TRBJ1-1, with TRBD1 identical over 7 bases. This CDR3 is built from 13 residues. Germline values: CDR1 GTSNPN, CDR2 SVGIG (reference sequence). V lost 4 bases, J lost 0 bases, and 2 bases stayed unmatched.

This clone was seen only a few times. This chain joins TRBV30 and TRBJ2-1, with D maybe TRBD1 (5 bases). V was shortened by 0 bases and J by 4 bases, with 7 bases between the two germline ends. Germline V lookup: CDR1 GTSNPN, CDR2 SVGIG (reference sequence). The CDR3 runs 13 residues. The CDR3 bases are TGTGCCTGGAGTGTAACAGGATACAATGAGCAGTTCTTC. As protein: CAWSVTGYNEQFF.

A few counts support this clone. The V gene is TRBV29-1, the J gene TRBJ2-7, with D possibly TRBD2 on 6 matching bases. Germline V gives CDR1 SQVTM, CDR2 ANQGSEA. The length of the CDR3 is 15 residues. The germline V and J ends were trimmed by 6 bases and 2 bases, with 20 bases remaining between them. The CDR3 DNA reads TGCAGCGTCCCTCGGGGGACGGCAGACACCTACGAGCAGTACTTC. It specifies CSVPRGTADTYEQYF.

This clone was seen more than once but under ten times. J is TRBJ2-7 and V is TRBV11-2, with a weak D call TRBD1 (5 bases). V lost 1 base, J lost 2 bases, and 9 bases lay in between. This CDR3 is 14 amino acids long. Germline V CDR1 and CDR2: SGHAT, FQNNGV. The CDR3 protein is CASSLGTPPYEQYF. The CDR3, as DNA: TGTGCCAGCAGCTTAGGGACACCCCCCTACGAGCAGTACTTC.

The chain links TRBV5-1 to TRBJ2-6; D is undetermined. The length of the CDR3 is 15 residues. Germline CDR1 SGHRS, CDR2 YFSETQ. Deletions cut 0 bases from V and 4 bases from J, with 8 bases between. The DNA of the CDR3 is TGCGCCAGCAGCTTGGTCGTGGTAGGGGCCAACGTCCTGACTTTC. Translation gives CASSLVVVGANVLTF.

This clone has a handful of counts. This rearrangement joins TRBV11-1 to TRBJ2-7; D gene uncertain. The CDR3 runs to 12 residues. Per germline, CDR1 SGHAT and CDR2 FQDESV (reference sequence). Trimming pared 5 bases from V and 3 bases from J, leaving 8 bases between. DNA of the CDR3: TGTGCCAGCAGCGTGGATGGCTACGAGCAGTACTTC. The encoded protein is CASSVDGYEQYF.

The sample holds a few counts of this clone. The rearrangement joins TRBV28 to TRBJ1-2, with D tentatively TRBD1 (6 bases). Germline CDR1 and CDR2: MDHEN and SYDVKM. Trimming cost V 6 bases and J 2 bases, with 16 bases left between them. The CDR3 is 15 residues long. The CDR3 spells CASSPGGARNYGYTF. As DNA, the CDR3 is TGTGCCAGCAGCCCCGGGGGGGCTAGGAACTATGGCTACACCTTC.

The count of this clone is one. This chain links TRBV25-1 with TRBJ2-7; D tentatively reads TRBD1 or TRBD2 (5 bases each). The ends were cut back, 3 bases at V and 0 bases at J, with 12 bases in the middle. The germline V gene has CDR1 MGHDK and CDR2 SYGVNS. The CDR3 consists of 15 residues. Here the CDR3 reads CASSDQPGPSYEQYF. The CDR3 coding sequence is TGTGCCAGCAGTGATCAGCCGGGACCCTCCTACGAGCAGTACTTC.

This chain's CDR3 is CASSTQRAGSYEQYF. CDR3 nucleotide sequence: TGTGCCAGCAGTACCCAAAGGGCAGGGAGCTACGAGCAGTACTTC. The gene calls are TRBV2 and TRBJ2-7; the D gene could be TRBD1 or TRBD2 (5 bases each). CDR1 is SNHLY, CDR2 FYNNEI, per germline. The ends were cut back, 5 bases at V and 3 bases at J, with 17 bases in the middle. The CDR3 has 15 amino acids.

This chain links TRBV29-1 with TRBJ2-5, with D unclear. Germline loops: CDR1 SQVTM, CDR2 ANQGSEA. The CDR3 is 13 residues long. Trimming stripped 4 bases from V and 1 base from J, with 10 bases between. CDR3 in DNA: TGCAGCGTTGTGGGCCAGTTCCAAGAGACCCAGTACTTC. Translating gives CSVVGQFQETQYF.

V usage is TRBV4-3 and J usage is TRBJ2-5, with 15 bases identical to TRBD2. Germline CDR1 and CDR2: LGHNA and YSLEER. J was trimmed by 4 bases and V by 3 bases; bases with no gene match: 15. The CDR3 is 20 amino acids. In nucleotides, the CDR3 is TGCGCCAGCAGCCAGCGGCGATGGACTAGCGGGAGGGCCCTCCGAGAGACCCAGTACTTC. Encoded protein: CASSQRRWTSGRALRETQYF.

CDR3 sequence: CASSYPDGTNTEAFF. In nucleotides, the CDR3 is TGTGCCAGCAGTTACCCGGACGGAACGAACACTGAAGCTTTCTTT. The chain employs TRBV6-6 and TRBJ1-1; no clear D. Per germline, CDR1 MNHNY and CDR2 SVGAGI (reference sequence). This CDR3 region has 15 residues. Trimming left V 2 bases short and J 1 base short, with 11 bases between.

In its sample, this clone was seen a few times. V is TRBV18 and J is TRBJ1-5, with a tentative D call TRBD1 (5 bases). This CDR3 spans 13 amino acids. CDR1 and CDR2 (germline): KGHSH, LQKENI. The ends were cut back, 3 bases at V and 5 bases at J, with 8 bases in the middle. The CDR3 reads CASSPQGDQPQHF. The DNA for the CDR3 is TGTGCCAGCTCACCGCAGGGTGATCAGCCCCAGCATTTT.

The gene calls are TRBV28 and TRBJ1-2; possible D gene TRBD1, 5 bases. Trimming removed 5 bases at V and 3 bases at J, with 16 bases between. The CDR3 runs 15 residues. Germline CDR1 and CDR2: MDHEN and SYDVKM. The chain's CDR3 is CASSSSGSDYYGYTF. The CDR3 DNA sequence: TGTGCCAGCAGTAGTTCAGGGTCAGACTACTATGGCTACACCTTC.

V gene TRBV7-9 combines with J gene TRBJ1-2, with 7 bases that match TRBD1. CDR1 is SEHNR, CDR2 FQNEAQ, per germline (reference sequence). This CDR3 contains 16 residues. The trim removed 5 bases at V and 7 bases at J, leaving 16 bases unmatched. CDR3 coding DNA: TGTGCCAGCAGCCAAGACAGGGTGGAATCTCCCTTTGGCTACACCTTC. Its translation: CASSQDRVESPFGYTF.

The CDR3 nucleotides are TGTGCCAGCAGTGACCAACCGGGACATCCCTACGGAAGCTACACCTTC. It translates to CASSDQPGHPYGSYTF. V usage is TRBV25-1 and J usage is TRBJ1-2, with D possibly being TRBD1 (6 bases). V lost 3 bases to trimming and J lost 9 bases, with 23 bases between them. From germline, CDR1 is MGHDK and CDR2 SYGVNS. This CDR3 is built from 16 residues.

This chain connects TRBV30 to TRBJ2-7; TRBD2 aligns across 7 bases. CDR1 and CDR2 (germline): GTSNPN, SVGIG (reference sequence). The CDR3 spans 15 residues. Unmatched junction bases numbered 7, after V lost 0 bases and J lost 2 bases. CDR3 sequence (DNA): TGTGCCTGGAGTGTAAAGGCGGGAGTTCCCTACGAGCAGTACTTC. This sequence encodes CAWSVKAGVPYEQYF.

A word on this clone: The junction differs from germline at one of its ends, possibly a read error. The chain employs TRBV6-1 and TRBJ1-5; 7 bases line up with TRBD1. From germline, CDR1 is MNHNS and CDR2 SASEGT. The CDR3 sequence is 12 residues long. CDR3 nucleotide sequence: TGTGCCGGCAGGACAGGTAATCAGCCCCAGCATTTT. This sequence encodes CAGRTGNQPQHF.

V and J are TRBV4-1 and TRBJ2-7; tentatively, D is TRBD1 (6 bases). CDR3 length equals 18 residues. CDR1 and CDR2 (germline): MGHRA, YSYEKL. The V and J ends lost 1 base and 3 bases respectively, with 22 bases between them. The CDR3 reads CASSQGLLRRQDRYEQYF. CDR3 nucleotides: TGCGCCAGCAGCCAAGGGTTGTTAAGGAGACAGGACCGCTACGAGCAGTACTTC.

The chain carries TRBV29-1 and TRBJ2-7; D possibly corresponds to TRBD2 (5 bases). The CDR3 spans 13 residues. Germline CDR1 is SQVTM and CDR2 is ANQGSEA. Deletions cut 6 bases from V and 4 bases from J, with 16 bases between. Here the CDR3 DNA reads TGCAGCGTCAAGGACGGACTCCTGTACGAGCAGTACTTC. This gives the protein CSVKDGLLYEQYF.

The rearrangement joins TRBV5-1 to TRBJ2-2, with 15 bases that match TRBD2. Trimming took 3 bases from V and 1 from J; bases not matched to a gene: 10. Germline assignment: CDR1 SGHRS and CDR2 YFSETQ. The CDR3 spans 20 residues. The CDR3 loop is CASSSYPGLAGGQNTGELFF. The CDR3 region has the DNA TGCGCCAGCAGCTCGTACCCGGGACTAGCGGGAGGTCAGAACACCGGGGAGCTGTTTTTT.

This clone came up a few times. The chain couples TRBV11-2 to TRBJ1-1; D uncertain. Trimming took off 7 bases at V and 5 bases at J, with 20 bases between the two ends. The CDR3 runs to 15 residues. The V gene's germline CDR1 is SGHAT and CDR2 FQNNGV. Here the CDR3 DNA reads TGTGCCAGCACCCCTGAGGAAAGGACCCAAACTGAAGCTTTCTTT. Its translation is CASTPEERTQTEAFF.

The chain combines TRBV2 with TRBJ2-4; possible D gene TRBD2, 5 bases. The CDR3 extends over 11 amino acids. Germline V lookup: CDR1 SNHLY, CDR2 FYNNEI. The V end lost 6 bases, the J end lost 15 bases, and 15 bases lay between the germline ends. The CDR3 protein is CASSYGNHGYF. CDR3 coding DNA: TGTGCCAGCAGCTACGGGAACCACGGGTACTTC.

The chain carries TRBV30 and TRBJ1-5; 8 bases map to TRBD1. Looked up from germline, CDR1 is GTSNPN and CDR2 is SVGIG (reference sequence). This CDR3 spans 14 amino acids. The trim removed 3 bases at V and 7 bases at J, leaving 8 bases unmatched. The CDR3, as DNA: TGTGCCTGGAGCCGAGGACAGGGCAGCCAGCCCCAGCATTTT. Translated, it gives CAWSRGQGSQPQHF.

J is TRBJ2-1 and V is TRBV29-1, with TRBD1 matching 7 bases. V was pared by 4 bases and J by 15 bases, with 9 bases of the junction left unmatched. The germline V gene encodes CDR1 SQVTM and CDR2 ANQGSEA. This CDR3 contains 11 residues. The chain's CDR3 is CSVVGGEVRFF. The CDR3 nucleotides read TGCAGCGTTGTAGGGGGCGAGGTCAGGTTCTTC.

This clone has only one observation. The chain carries TRBV15 and TRBJ2-1; D is unclear. Germline assignment: CDR1 LNHNV and CDR2 YYDKDF (reference sequence). The V and J ends lost 0 bases and 8 bases respectively, with 11 bases between them. There are 14 residues in the CDR3. The CDR3 DNA is TGTGCCACCAGCAGAGATAACGGTTGGGATGAGCAGTTCTTC. Its translation: CATSRDNGWDEQFF.